Below, 15 T cell receptor beta chains from the same sample are listed, as sequenced in a study of blood T cells in healthy people across ages. With a J-beta primer mix and a sample-barcoded 5' primer, a second PCR ran 7 to 11 cycles. TCRdb re-called the 5' RACE reads with MiXCR, one entry per CDR3 protein. This table has about 590,000 distinct CDR3 sequences, about 30% appearing once. The source material was blood. The receptors stem from an elderly woman in good health.

This clonotype was observed a few times. The chain uses TRBV7-2 and TRBJ1-4, with TRBD1 matching 7 bases. The CDR3 spans 17 residues. The junction had 6 bases not matched to a gene; V was cut back by 2 bases and J by 0 bases. Germline V gives CDR1 SGHTA, CDR2 FQGNSA. CDR3 region: CASSLRGLLATNEKLFF. DNA for the CDR3: TGTGCCAGCAGCTTAAGGGGGCTGCTTGCAACTAATGAAAAACTGTTTTTT.

A word on this clonotype: This sequence may be a read error, since a much larger clone differs from it by one base. This chain's CDR3 is CASMGRYSYELYF. CDR3 sequence (DNA): TGTGCCAGCATGGGCAGATACTCCTACGAGCTGTACTTC. The chain couples TRBV6-6 to TRBJ2-7; D not resolved. The CDR3 is made up of 13 amino acids. The V gene's germline CDR1 is MNHNY and CDR2 SVGAGI (reference sequence).

This clonotype was counted only a few times. The chain employs TRBV20-1 and TRBJ1-4; D possibly corresponds to TRBD1 (5 bases). Trimming shortened V by 2 bases and J by 6 bases, and 13 bases separated the two germline ends. Germline values: CDR1 DFQATT, CDR2 SNEGSKA (reference sequence). The CDR3 has 14 amino acids. The CDR3 coding sequence is TGCAGTGCTAGACCCGGGCGAGGGGATGAAAAACTGTTTTTT. Its translation: CSARPGRGDEKLFF.

This clonotype turned up a few times. Since a much larger clone is just one base distant, this may be a read error. The V gene is TRBV7-2, the J gene TRBJ2-1; D not certain. The J call may not be correct, given that the DNA end is closer to TRBJ2-7. This CDR3 has 14 amino acids. Germline V gene data show CDR1 as SGHTA and CDR2 as FQGNSA. The CDR3 region has the DNA TGTGCCAGCAGCTGGCAGAGCTCCTACAATGAGCAGTACTTC. Protein sequence: CASSWQSSYNEQYF.

The rearrangement uses TRBV20-1 and TRBJ1-2; D is uncertain. Germline assignment: CDR1 DFQATT and CDR2 SNEGSKA (reference sequence). The V and J ends lost 3 bases and 3 bases respectively, with 11 bases between them. The CDR3 has 13 residues. CDR3 residues: CSASPQPDYGYTF. The CDR3 region has the DNA TGCAGTGCTAGCCCCCAGCCTGACTATGGCTACACCTTC.

The chain links TRBV20-1 to TRBJ2-7; a possible D gene is TRBD2 (7 bases). V lost 3 bases to trimming and J lost 7 bases, with 19 bases between them. Per germline, CDR1 DFQATT and CDR2 SNEGSKA (reference sequence). CDR3 length: 14 amino acids. The CDR3 DNA sequence: TGCAGTGCTAGTTCCGGGGGGCGGGCGAGTGAGCAGTACTTC. This sequence encodes CSASSGGRASEQYF.

The chain joins TRBV20-1 to TRBJ1-1, with no clear D. The V gene's germline CDR1 is DFQATT and CDR2 SNEGSKA (reference sequence). The CDR3 sequence is 14 residues long. V was clipped by 0 bases and J by 8 bases, with 16 bases between them. The CDR3 DNA reads TGCAGTGCTAGAGATGTCGTCCTCGGGTTCGAAGCTTTCTTT. Amino acid sequence: CSARDVVLGFEAFF.

The J gene is TRBJ1-1, the V gene TRBV18; no reliable D call. Germline V gene sequence: CDR1 KGHSH, CDR2 LQKENI. The V and J ends lost 0 bases and 5 bases respectively, with 7 bases between them. The CDR3 contains 13 residues. CDR3 nucleotides: TGTGCCAGCTCACCACCAGTATCTACTGAAGCTTTCTTT. This codes for CASSPPVSTEAFF.

The chain links TRBV7-9 to TRBJ1-6; D is possibly TRBD1 (5 bases). This CDR3 region has 14 residues. V dropped 5 bases and J dropped 8 bases, with 13 bases sitting between them. Germline V CDR1 and CDR2: SEHNR, FQNEAQ (reference sequence). CDR3 sequence: CASSPDSTYSPLHF. The DNA of the CDR3 is TGTGCCAGCAGCCCTGACAGTACCTATTCACCCCTCCACTTT.

This clonotype was observed at least ten times. This may arise from a read error, as a much more abundant clone is one base away. This chain uses TRBV28 with TRBJ2-7, with 7 bases fitting TRBD1. J was trimmed by 9 bases and V by 9 bases; bases with no gene match: 8. This CDR3 region has 11 residues. Germline loops: CDR1 MDHEN, CDR2 SYDVKM. The CDR3 protein is CASWDSRGQYF. In DNA, the CDR3 is TGTGCCAGTTGGGACAGCCGCGGGCAGTACTTC.

The chain has TRBV12-3 or TRBV12-4 and TRBJ1-1; D might be TRBD1 (5 bases). The CDR3 has 14 amino acids. V was clipped by 6 bases and J by 1 base, with 12 bases between them. The CDR3 nucleotides are TGTGCCAGCAGACCCATAGACAGGAACACTGAAGCTTTCTTT. Translation: CASRPIDRNTEAFF.

The chain carries TRBV5-1 and TRBJ2-3, with D uncertain. Trimming stripped 0 bases from V and 2 bases from J, with 10 bases between. Per the germline V gene, CDR1 is SGHRS and CDR2 is YFSETQ. The CDR3 runs 15 residues. CDR3 DNA: TGCGCCAGCAGCTTGGGTCTAGGTCCCACAGATACGCAGTATTTT. Its translation is CASSLGLGPTDTQYF. Combining the CDR3 with reference TRBV5-1 and TRBJ2-3 gives the whole variable domain KAGVTQTPRYLIKTRGQQVTLSCSPISGHRSVSWYQQTPGQGLQFLFEYFSETQRNKGNFPGRFSGRQFSNSRSEMNVSTLELGDSALYLCASSLGLGPTDTQYFGPGTRLTVL.

Notes on this clonotype: A read error may account for a junction end that differs from germline. The chain joins TRBV5-5 to TRBJ2-7; the D is unclear. This CDR3 has 15 amino acids. Germline V gene data show CDR1 as SGHKS and CDR2 as YYEKEE (reference sequence). The CDR3 DNA reads as TGTGCCAGCAGCTTGGCCGGGCAGGCTACCTATGAGCAGTACTTC. Translating gives CASSLAGQATYEQYF.

The V gene is TRBV7-9, the J gene TRBJ1-1; D remains ambiguous. This CDR3 has 15 amino acids. Per the germline V gene, CDR1 is SEHNR and CDR2 is FQNEAQ (reference sequence). The V and J ends lost 1 base and 1 base respectively, with 10 bases between them. This chain's CDR3 is CASSLDTAQNTEAFF. CDR3 nucleotides: TGTGCCAGCAGCTTAGATACGGCACAGAACACTGAAGCTTTCTTT.

A few counts support this clonotype. With a much larger clone just one base away, this may be a read error. The chain carries TRBV5-5 and TRBJ2-7; TRBD1 agrees at 8 bases. Germline V gene data show CDR1 as SGHKS and CDR2 as YYEKEE (reference sequence). Trimming at V came to 3 bases and at J to 4 bases, leaving 9 bases not matched to a gene. CDR3 length: 15 residues. The CDR3 is CASSSRSGGIYEQYF. The DNA of the CDR3 is TGTGCCAGCAGCTCGAGGTCAGGGGGCATATACGAGCAGTACTTC. The complete variable domain, with remaining parts taken from reference TRBV5-5 and TRBJ2-7, reads DAGVTQSPTHLIKTRGQQVTLRCSPISGHKSVSWYQQVLGQGPQFIFQYYEKEERGRGNFPDRFSARQFPNYSSELNVNALLLGDSALYLCASSSRSGGIYEQYFGPGTRLTVT.